These 28 T cell receptor beta chains originate from one sample sequenced in a study of technical replicates of blood from a few donors. The repertoire was sequenced with immunoSEQ multiplex PCR; TCRdb's copy has only in-frame clones and lacks some. The repertoire holds more than 90,000 clones, approximately 95% seen once, with 0.2% to 0.25% in the top ten. The sequenced sample consisted of T cells isolated from PBMCs. These receptors originate from a human donor in good health.

The rearrangement links TRBV7-2 to TRBJ2-5; 10 bases are shared with TRBD2. CDR3 length: 14 residues. CDR1 is SGHTA, CDR2 FQGNSA, per germline. V lost 11 bases and J lost 5; bases outside the gene matches: 11. CDR3 protein: CAVRGGTSVETQYF. The CDR3 DNA sequence: TGTGCCGTGAGAGGGGGGACTAGCGTGGAGACCCAGTACTTC.

This rearrangement joins TRBV10-3 to TRBJ2-3, with TRBD2 matching over 12 bases. V was clipped by 6 bases and J by 2 bases; unmatched bases: 6. The germline CDR1 and CDR2 sequences are ENHRY and SYGVKD. The CDR3 is made up of 16 amino acids. CDR3 region: CAIRGLAGLNTDTQYF. CDR3 DNA: TGTGCCATCAGAGGACTAGCGGGACTTAACACAGATACGCAGTATTTT.

This chain joins TRBV19 and TRBJ2-3; 8 bases align to TRBD2. The CDR3 spans 16 residues. The trim removed 1 base at V and 4 bases at J, leaving 7 bases unmatched. Germline values: CDR1 LNHDA, CDR2 SQIVND (reference sequence). CDR3 nucleotide sequence: TGTGCCAGTAGTATAGTCAGGGGCGGGGGGTCAGATACGCAGTATTTT. Its protein is CASSIVRGGGSDTQYF.

This sequence joins TRBV27 and TRBJ2-3, with a weak D call TRBD2 (7 bases). Looked up from germline, CDR1 is MNHEY and CDR2 is SMNVEV (reference sequence). The V end lost 4 bases, the J end lost 3 bases, and 14 bases lay between the germline ends. This CDR3 region has 15 residues. The CDR3 sequence is CASSSAGAPTDTQYF. The CDR3 nucleotides are TGTGCCAGCAGTTCTGCGGGGGCCCCTACAGATACGCAGTATTTT.

The V call is TRBV6-6, the J call TRBJ2-5; D is unresolved. Trimming left V 6 bases short and J 5 bases short, with 19 bases between. CDR3 length: 15 amino acids. From germline, CDR1 is MNHNY and CDR2 SVGAGI (reference sequence). CDR3 amino acids: CASRDSVPSRETQYF. Here the CDR3 DNA reads TGTGCCAGCAGAGACTCAGTACCCAGCCGGGAGACCCAGTACTTC.

The V call is TRBV19, the J call TRBJ2-4; D is unclear. The CDR3 has 16 amino acids. V was shortened by 5 bases and J by 0 bases, with 14 bases between the two germline ends. Germline assignment: CDR1 LNHDA and CDR2 SQIVND (reference sequence). In DNA form, the CDR3 reads TGTGCCAGTAGTTCCGGGTCTCACTTAGCCAAAAACATTCAGTACTTC. This encodes CASSSGSHLAKNIQYF.

The chain recombines TRBV7-9 with TRBJ1-6; D is ambiguous. This CDR3 is built from 12 residues. Trimming stripped 5 bases from V and 7 bases from J, with 6 bases between. CDR1 is SEHNR, CDR2 FQNEAQ, per germline (reference sequence). This CDR3 reads CASSPVNSPLHF. The CDR3 DNA sequence: TGTGCCAGCAGCCCCGTGAATTCACCCCTCCACTTT.

V gene TRBV5-1 combines with J gene TRBJ2-3; tentative D call: TRBD1 (6 bases). This CDR3 has 18 amino acids. Germline V CDR1 and CDR2: SGHRS, YFSETQ. Trimming pared 0 bases from V and 5 bases from J, leaving 22 bases between. CDR3 sequence: CASSLDKPGQDVGDTQYF. In DNA, the CDR3 is TGCGCCAGCAGCTTGGATAAACCGGGACAAGATGTTGGAGATACGCAGTATTTT. Based on the CDR3 plus reference TRBV5-1 and TRBJ2-3, the full variable domain is KAGVTQTPRYLIKTRGQQVTLSCSPISGHRSVSWYQQTPGQGLQFLFEYFSETQRNKGNFPGRFSGRQFSNSRSEMNVSTLELGDSALYLCASSLDKPGQDVGDTQYFGPGTRLTVL.

Regarding this clone: Compared with germline, one end of the junction differs, possibly owing to a read error. V and J are TRBV7-7 and TRBJ2-5; D ambiguous. The length of the CDR3 is 13 residues. The germline CDR1 and CDR2 sequences are SSHAT and FNYEAQ (reference sequence). The CDR3 DNA reads as TGTGCTAGCAGCTCCCTAGGACAAGAGACCCAGTACTTC. This translates into CASSSLGQETQYF.

The chain links TRBV28 to TRBJ1-1, with a weak D call TRBD1 (5 bases). Germline CDR1 is MDHEN and CDR2 is SYDVKM. The length of the CDR3 is 15 residues. V was pared by 6 bases and J by 4 bases, with 18 bases between. The CDR3 nucleotides read TGTGCCAGCAGAACTTGGGGACGCGGGGGCACTGAAGCTTTCTTT. Amino acid sequence: CASRTWGRGGTEAFF.

The rearrangement joins TRBV28 to TRBJ2-1; D gene ambiguous. This CDR3 has 16 amino acids. V was cut by 5 bases and J by 0 bases, with 14 bases left in between. Germline CDR1 is MDHEN and CDR2 is SYDVKM. CDR3 nucleotide sequence: TGTGCCAGCAGTCCTAGACGCCTCCCCTCCTACAATGAGCAGTTCTTC. Residues: CASSPRRLPSYNEQFF. The whole variable domain, filled in from reference TRBV28 and TRBJ2-1, reads DVKVTQSSRYLVKRTGEKVFLECVQDMDHENMFWYRQDPGLGLRLIYFSYDVKMKEKGDIPEGYSVSREKKERFSLILESASTNQTSMYLCASSPRRLPSYNEQFFGPGTRLTVL.

V gene TRBV9 combines with J gene TRBJ2-2, with TRBD2 identical over 9 bases. V trimming: 5 bases; J trimming: 6 bases; junction bases outside the gene matches: 5. This CDR3 comprises 14 residues. Germline V gene sequence: CDR1 SGDLS, CDR2 YYNGEE. CDR3 residues: CASRGLAGPGELFF. The CDR3 nucleotides are TGTGCCAGCAGGGGACTAGCAGGGCCCGGGGAGCTGTTTTTT.

The chain recombines TRBV7-6 with TRBJ2-3; 13 nucleotides line up with TRBD2. Losses at the gene ends were 1 base for V and 6 bases for J; bases not matched to a gene: 10. The CDR3 is 18 amino acids. Looked up from germline, CDR1 is SGHVS and CDR2 is FNYEAQ. The CDR3 sequence is CASSLGPRLAGGVDTQYF. The CDR3 DNA follows: TGTGCCAGCAGCTTAGGGCCCCGACTAGCGGGAGGAGTTGATACGCAGTATTTT.

This rearrangement joins TRBV19 to TRBJ1-5; a possible D gene is TRBD1 (5 bases). Looked up from germline, CDR1 is LNHDA and CDR2 is SQIVND (reference sequence). Trimming stripped 7 bases from V and 5 bases from J, with 18 bases between. The CDR3 spans 15 residues. As DNA, the CDR3 is TGTGCCAGTACCATGCCGGGGGAAAAATATCAGCCCCAGCATTTT. It specifies CASTMPGEKYQPQHF.

CDR3 protein: CASSRRTSGRAYGELFF. The CDR3 nucleotides read TGTGCCAGCAGCCGACGGACTAGCGGGAGGGCCTACGGGGAGCTGTTTTTT. The J gene is TRBJ2-2, the V gene TRBV7-9, with 15 bases fitting TRBD2. Germline V CDR1 and CDR2: SEHNR, FQNEAQ (reference sequence). With 5 bases clipped from V and 7 bases from J, the junction kept 8 bases outside the gene matches. CDR3 length: 17 amino acids.

The V gene is TRBV10-2, the J gene TRBJ2-7; 14 bases match TRBD2. The J segment lost 3 bases and the V segment lost 8 bases, leaving 3 bases of the junction unmatched. There are 14 residues in the CDR3. Germline V gene lookup returns CDR1 WSHSY and CDR2 SAAADI. The CDR3 DNA sequence: TGCGCCAGCCTTGGGACTAGCGGGAGCTACGAGCAGTACTTC. Protein: CASLGTSGSYEQYF.

The V and J genes are TRBV7-9 and TRBJ2-7, with a possible D match to TRBD2 (5 bases). The CDR3 covers 12 residues. The germline CDR1 and CDR2 sequences are SEHNR and FQNEAQ (reference sequence). V gave up 7 bases and J gave up 2 bases, with 9 bases separating them. CDR3 bases: TGTGCCAGCAACCCGGGGACCTACGAGCAGTACTTC. This translates into CASNPGTYEQYF.

The CDR3 loop reads CASSVTSGSYEQYF. CDR3 DNA sequence: TGTGCCAGCAGCGTCACTAGCGGGAGTTACGAGCAGTACTTC. The chain recombines TRBV7-9 with TRBJ2-7; TRBD2 aligns across 11 bases. CDR3 size: 14 residues. V lost 5 bases and J lost 4; bases outside the gene matches: 4. Germline CDR1 SEHNR, CDR2 FQNEAQ (reference sequence).

This clone was recorded only once. In DNA form, the CDR3 reads TGTGCCAGCAGTGAATCTAGTCCAAACTATGGCTACACCTTC. Translating it yields CASSESSPNYGYTF. The rearrangement joins TRBV2 to TRBJ1-2, with unresolved D. CDR3 length: 14 residues. Germline V gene lookup returns CDR1 SNHLY and CDR2 FYNNEI. The ends were cut back, 2 bases at V and 2 bases at J, with 9 bases in the middle.

The rearrangement links TRBV6-6 to TRBJ1-6; 8 positions match TRBD1. V trimming: 5 bases; J trimming: 6 bases; junction bases outside the gene matches: 6. CDR1 is MNHNY and CDR2 is SVGAGI in the germline V gene (reference sequence). The CDR3 has 15 residues. CDR3 sequence: CASSAGQGTNSPLHF. The CDR3 nucleotides read TGTGCCAGCAGTGCCGGACAGGGAACTAATTCACCCCTCCACTTT.

This clone was seen a handful of times. The sample holds other DNA sequences that translate to the same CDR3. This rearrangement joins TRBV6-5 to TRBJ1-1; the D gene is possibly TRBD1 (5 bases). Trimming took 0 bases from V and 4 from J, leaving 6 bases between them. CDR3 size: 13 residues. Germline CDR1 and CDR2: MNHEY and SVGAGI. The CDR3 region is CASSYSGGTEAFF. CDR3 coding DNA: TGTGCCAGCAGTTACTCGGGGGGCACTGAAGCTTTCTTT.

The chain combines TRBV7-2 with TRBJ2-3; possibly TRBD1 for D (6 bases). The CDR3 spans 16 residues. The V and J ends lost 5 bases and 0 bases respectively, with 15 bases between them. Germline CDR1 is SGHTA and CDR2 is FQGNSA. The CDR3 DNA reads as TGTGCCAGCAGCCCGATGGACAGACTTAGCACAGATACGCAGTATTTT. This translates into CASSPMDRLSTDTQYF.

V and J are TRBV28 and TRBJ1-1, with a possible D match to TRBD1 (6 bases). CDR1 and CDR2 (germline): MDHEN, SYDVKM. V lost 7 bases and J lost 0, with 15 bases in between. The CDR3 is 15 amino acids. The chain's CDR3 is CASMGPTGLNTEAFF. In nucleotides, the CDR3 is TGTGCCAGCATGGGACCGACAGGCTTGAACACTGAAGCTTTCTTT.

This clone was seen a single time. The chain carries TRBV27 and TRBJ1-1; 9 positions match TRBD1. The germline gives CDR1 MNHEY, CDR2 SMNVEV (reference sequence). V was clipped by 3 bases and J by 3 bases; unmatched bases: 2. This CDR3 has 14 residues. The chain's CDR3 is CASSFRTGDTEAFF. In DNA, the CDR3 is TGTGCCAGCAGTTTCAGGACAGGGGACACTGAAGCTTTCTTT.

The chain is built from TRBV6-6 and TRBJ2-7; D remains ambiguous. This CDR3 contains 13 residues. CDR1 and CDR2 (germline): MNHNY, SVGAGI (reference sequence). V lost 2 bases, J lost 2 bases, and 7 bases lay in between. CDR3 DNA sequence: TGTGCCAGCAGTTACGGGCCTACCTACGAGCAGTACTTC. This encodes CASSYGPTYEQYF.

J is TRBJ2-1 and V is TRBV4-1; 8 bases fit TRBD2. Losses at the gene ends were 0 bases for V and 4 bases for J; bases not matched to a gene: 8. CDR3 size: 17 residues. Germline V lookup: CDR1 MGHRA, CDR2 YSYEKL. DNA of the CDR3: TGCGCCAGCAGCCAAGAATTTCTGGCGGGAGGTTACAATGAGCAGTTCTTC. This codes for CASSQEFLAGGYNEQFF.

This chain joins TRBV7-6 and TRBJ1-6; maybe TRBD1 (6 bases). CDR1 and CDR2 from the germline V gene are SGHVS and FNYEAQ. V lost 5 bases to trimming and J lost 6 bases, with 17 bases between them. There are 16 residues in the CDR3. In nucleotides, the CDR3 is TGTGCCAGCAGCGGCAACAGGGATGGCGGTAATTCACCCCTCCACTTT. Amino acid sequence: CASSGNRDGGNSPLHF.

V and J are TRBV29-1 and TRBJ2-7; 8 positions agree with TRBD2. V dropped 8 bases and J dropped 5; count of bases not matched to a gene: 11. The CDR3 contains 13 residues. Per germline, CDR1 SQVTM and CDR2 ANQGSEA. CDR3 sequence: CSIGLAASNEQYF. CDR3 nucleotides: TGCAGCATAGGACTAGCAGCTTCGAACGAGCAGTACTTC.